This T cell receptor beta chain was found in a study of patients and donors after allogeneic stem cell transplantation. The V gene lost 5 bases and the J gene lost 4 bases, with 17 bases spanning the gap. The CDR3 totals 16 residues. TCRdb ran MiXCR on the RT-PCR reads and lists one entry per CDR3 protein. Of about 200,000 distinct CDR3 sequences in the sample, around two fifths were seen once. This clonotype was picked up a small number of times. This receptor was taken from a human donor who was either an allogeneic HSCT recipient or a stem cell or donor lymphocyte infusion donor (not recorded which). It is not recorded whose cells these are; they may come from a transplant donor. The sample comprised blood, either unsorted or a sorted T cell fraction (not recorded which). This sequence joins TRBV12-3 or TRBV12-4 and TRBJ2-2, with D perhaps TRBD1 (6 bases). The CDR3 DNA reads as TGTGCCAGCAGTACACAGGGCGGTACGGGCACCGGGGAGCTGTTTTTT. Its protein product is CASSTQGGTGTGELFF.